The 19 T cell receptor beta chains reported below all come from one sample, sequenced in a study of blood T cell repertoires in COVID-19. Sequenced by immunoSEQ multiplex PCR; TCRdb stores in-frame clones only, minus some. The table has around 100,000 clones, about 77% seen once. Input material: peripheral blood. The receptor set was obtained from a man between 65 and 85 years old with active or convalescent COVID-19.

This chain links TRBV24-1 with TRBJ1-1, with D unclear. The CDR3 totals 13 residues. Germline CDR1 KGHDR, CDR2 SFDVKD. Trimming took 1 base from V and 4 from J, leaving 6 bases between them. DNA for the CDR3: TGTGCCACCAGTGATTTTGTCGGCACTGAAGCTTTCTTT. Translating gives CATSDFVGTEAFF.

The genes are TRBV2 and TRBJ1-2, with D hard to call. Trimming shortened V by 6 bases and J by 5 bases, and 10 bases separated the two germline ends. Looked up from germline, CDR1 is SNHLY and CDR2 is FYNNEI. This CDR3 contains 12 residues. Here the CDR3 reads CASRQQPYGYTF. Written as DNA, the CDR3 is TGTGCCAGCAGACAGCAACCTTATGGCTACACCTTC.

The CDR3 coding sequence is TGCGCCAGCAGCTGGCAGGGCTCGGAGGGCTCACCCCTCCACTTT. Protein product: CASSWQGSEGSPLHF. V gene TRBV5-1 combines with J gene TRBJ1-6; possibly TRBD1 for D (5 bases). The CDR3 runs to 15 residues. The V end was cut by 3 bases, the J end by 10 bases, with 17 bases between. Germline CDR1 is SGHRS and CDR2 is YFSETQ.

This sequence joins TRBV7-3 and TRBJ2-3; maybe TRBD1 (6 bases). Trimming left V 5 bases short and J 1 base short, with 19 bases between. The CDR3 is 17 amino acids. The germline CDR1 and CDR2 sequences are SGHTA and FQGTGA. The CDR3 region is CASSPLGTPFRTDTQYF. CDR3 DNA: TGTGCCAGCAGCCCACTGGGGACACCCTTCCGCACAGATACGCAGTATTTT.

V gene TRBV5-1 combines with J gene TRBJ1-4; 8 bases align to TRBD1. The CDR3 covers 15 residues. Per the germline V gene, CDR1 is SGHRS and CDR2 is YFSETQ. The V gene end was trimmed by 4 bases and the J gene end by 4 bases; junction bases not matched to a gene: 6. The CDR3 region is CASSLDRAVNEKLFF. In DNA, the CDR3 is TGCGCCAGCAGCCTGGACAGGGCCGTTAATGAAAAACTGTTTTTT.

The chain couples TRBV4-2 to TRBJ1-4; 9 positions match TRBD1. The CDR3 sequence is 15 residues long. V was pared by 0 bases and J by 8 bases, with 4 bases of the junction left unmatched. Germline lookup yields CDR1 LGHNA and CDR2 YNFKEQ. CDR3: CASSQDGGQGEKLFF. The CDR3, as DNA: TGTGCCAGCAGCCAAGATGGCGGACAGGGGGAAAAACTGTTTTTT.

V and J are TRBV6-5 and TRBJ2-7; D gene unclear. CDR1 is MNHEY and CDR2 is SVGAGI in the germline V gene. Trimming removed 2 bases at V and 7 bases at J, with 6 bases between. The CDR3 has 11 amino acids. The CDR3 loop reads CASSYLSEQYF. CDR3 nucleotide sequence: TGTGCCAGCAGTTACCTATCTGAGCAGTACTTC.

V and J are TRBV6-2 or TRBV6-3 and TRBJ2-7; the D is unclear. V was shortened by 0 bases and J by 3 bases, with 9 bases between the two germline ends. This CDR3 comprises 14 residues. CDR1 and CDR2 from the germline V gene are MNHEY and SVGEGT. The CDR3 reads CASSYSGHLYEQYF. The CDR3 coding sequence is TGTGCCAGCAGTTACTCTGGGCACCTCTACGAGCAGTACTTC.

This clone was counted only a few times. This sequence joins TRBV19 and TRBJ1-1; 10 nucleotides align to TRBD1. Germline CDR1 is LNHDA and CDR2 is SQIVND (reference sequence). V shed 6 bases, J shed 3 bases, and the junction held 7 bases outside the gene matches. The CDR3 sequence is 15 residues long. CDR3 loop: CASRYPGTGDTEAFF. CDR3 nucleotide sequence: TGTGCCAGTAGATACCCTGGGACAGGGGACACTGAAGCTTTCTTT.

The rearrangement uses TRBV29-1 and TRBJ1-1; 7 nucleotides line up with TRBD1. Looked up from germline, CDR1 is SQVTM and CDR2 is ANQGSEA. The CDR3 extends over 13 amino acids. J gave up 1 base and V 8 bases, and 7 bases lay outside the gene matches. CDR3 in DNA: TGCAGCACGCGGACAGGTGGGAACACTGAAGCTTTCTTT. Amino acids: CSTRTGGNTEAFF.

The V and J genes are TRBV7-3 and TRBJ2-7, with 8 positions matching TRBD2. Germline CDR1 is SGHTA and CDR2 is FQGTGA. Trimming at V came to 1 base and at J to 4 bases, leaving 9 bases not matched to a gene. The length of the CDR3 is 16 residues. The CDR3, as DNA: TGTGCCAGCAGCTTAAGGTCTCGGGAGGGTATATACGAGCAGTACTTC. Protein sequence: CASSLRSREGIYEQYF.

This chain joins TRBV2 and TRBJ2-1, with D possibly TRBD2 on 6 matching bases. Looked up from germline, CDR1 is SNHLY and CDR2 is FYNNEI. V lost 4 bases and J 5 bases, leaving 21 bases between the germline ends. The CDR3 runs to 17 residues. CDR3 residues: CASSVIKGLRGNNEQFF. The CDR3 bases are TGTGCCAGCAGTGTAATAAAGGGTCTCCGGGGGAACAATGAGCAGTTCTTC.

The rearrangement uses TRBV30 and TRBJ2-6; no clear D. V was trimmed by 0 bases and J by 0 bases, leaving 6 bases between them. The CDR3 is made up of 15 amino acids. CDR1 GTSNPN and CDR2 SVGIG come from the germline V gene (reference sequence). DNA for the CDR3: TGTGCCTGGAGTGTACCGGTCTCTGGGGCCAACGTCCTGACTTTC. Its translation is CAWSVPVSGANVLTF. Drawing the rest from reference TRBV30 and TRBJ2-6, the complete variable domain is SQTIHQWPATLVQPVGSPLSLECTVEGTSNPNLYWYRQAAGRGLQLLFYSVGIGQISSEVPQNLSASRPQDRQFILSSKKLLLSDSGFYLCAWSVPVSGANVLTFGAGSRLTVL.

V and J are TRBV14 and TRBJ2-1; no reliable D call. Germline V CDR1 and CDR2: SGHDN, FVKESK. V gave up 4 bases and J gave up 5 bases, with 9 bases separating them. This CDR3 region has 13 residues. The CDR3 nucleotides are TGTGCCAGCAGCCTAGTTGGGCACAATGAGCAGTTCTTC. Translation gives CASSLVGHNEQFF.

The chain combines TRBV7-9 with TRBJ2-3; D is possibly TRBD1 (6 bases). V dropped 5 bases and J dropped 4 bases, with 13 bases sitting between them. CDR3 length: 14 amino acids. Germline CDR1 and CDR2: SEHNR and FQNEAQ (reference sequence). The CDR3 region is CASSTSGASDTQYF. As DNA, the CDR3 is TGTGCCAGCAGCACTTCAGGGGCGTCAGATACGCAGTATTTT.

This sequence joins TRBV19 and TRBJ2-7; 10 bases line up with TRBD2. V was pared by 3 bases and J by 3 bases, with 5 bases of the junction left unmatched. Germline V gene data show CDR1 as LNHDA and CDR2 as SQIVND (reference sequence). The CDR3 is 15 amino acids. The CDR3 region is CASSIGSGGVYEQYF. The CDR3 DNA sequence: TGTGCCAGTAGTATTGGGAGCGGGGGGGTCTACGAGCAGTACTTC. The full variable domain, with the rest looked up from reference TRBV19 and TRBJ2-7, is DGGITQSPKYLFRKEGQNVTLSCEQNLNHDAMYWYRQDPGQGLRLIYYSQIVNDFQKGDIAEGYSVSREKKESFPLTVTSAQKNPTAFYLCASSIGSGGVYEQYFGPGTRLTVT.

This clone showed up just once. The V gene is TRBV3-1 (or the pseudogene TRBV3-2), the J gene TRBJ2-7, with 7 bases aligning to TRBD2. The CDR3 extends over 14 amino acids. Germline V gene data show CDR1 as LGHDT and CDR2 as YNNKEL (reference sequence). Germline trimming cut 4 bases from V and 6 bases from J; bases unmatched to any gene: 9. CDR3: CASSPPGLLVEQYF. Here the CDR3 DNA reads TGTGCCAGCAGCCCCCCGGGACTACTGGTCGAGCAGTACTTC.

This clone occurred once. The J gene is TRBJ1-1, the V gene TRBV29-1; tentative D call: TRBD1 (5 bases). V gave up 7 bases and J gave up 3 bases, with 12 bases separating them. Looked up from germline, CDR1 is SQVTM and CDR2 is ANQGSEA. This CDR3 region has 12 residues. CDR3 sequence: CSAERQYTEAFF. In nucleotides, the CDR3 is TGCAGCGCCGAAAGACAGTACACTGAAGCTTTCTTT.

The chain's CDR3 is CASSPPVRYGYTF. CDR3 nucleotide sequence: TGTGCCAGCAGTCCCCCCGTTCGCTATGGCTACACCTTC. The chain is built from TRBV28 and TRBJ1-2; D not resolved. Germline V gene lookup returns CDR1 MDHEN and CDR2 SYDVKM. The CDR3 contains 13 residues. Trimming took 5 bases from V and 4 from J, leaving 11 bases between them.